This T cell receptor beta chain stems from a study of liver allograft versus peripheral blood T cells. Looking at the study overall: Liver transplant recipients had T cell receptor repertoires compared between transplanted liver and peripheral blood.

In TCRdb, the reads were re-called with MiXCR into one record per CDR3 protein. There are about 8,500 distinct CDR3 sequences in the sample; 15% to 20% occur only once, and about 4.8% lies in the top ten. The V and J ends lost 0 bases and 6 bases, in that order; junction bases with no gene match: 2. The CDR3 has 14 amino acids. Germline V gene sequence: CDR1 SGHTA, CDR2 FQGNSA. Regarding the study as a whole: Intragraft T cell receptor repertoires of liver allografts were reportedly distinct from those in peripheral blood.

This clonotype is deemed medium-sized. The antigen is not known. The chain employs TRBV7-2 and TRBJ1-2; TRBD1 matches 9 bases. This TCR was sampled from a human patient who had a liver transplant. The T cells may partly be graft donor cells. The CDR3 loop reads CASSLAGTGNGYTF. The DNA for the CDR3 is TGTGCCAGCAGCTTAGCCGGGACAGGGAATGGCTACACCTTC.